These 16 T cell receptor beta chains came from one sample sequenced in a study of blood T cell repertoires in COVID-19. Here immunoSEQ multiplex PCR was the method, and the copy in TCRdb shows in-frame clones only, minus some. The repertoire has under 350,000 clones, more than 80% of them found once; the top ten carry more than 6%. Sequencing used peripheral blood. All receptors derive from a woman aged 25 to 39 with COVID-19, enrolled during active disease.

The rearrangement uses TRBV4-1 and TRBJ2-7, with TRBD2 matching 9 bases. Germline CDR1 MGHRA, CDR2 YSYEKL. V shed 1 base and J 4 bases; nucleotides not matched to a gene: 8. CDR3 length: 16 residues. For the CDR3, the DNA is TGCGCCAGCAGCCAAGGAATACTAGCGGGCACTTACGAGCAGTACTTC. Its protein is CASSQGILAGTYEQYF.

The genes are TRBV14 and TRBJ2-1, with D possibly being TRBD2 (5 bases). Trimming removed 2 bases at V and 2 bases at J, with 7 bases between. Germline loops: CDR1 SGHDN, CDR2 FVKESK. This CDR3 is 14 amino acids long. CDR3 coding DNA: TGTGCCAGCAGCCAAAGTAGCGCCTACAATGAGCAGTTCTTC. Its protein product is CASSQSSAYNEQFF.

This clone has at least ten counts. The chain is built from TRBV7-9 and TRBJ1-1; D is uncertain. Germline CDR1 is SEHNR and CDR2 is FQNEAQ (reference sequence). The CDR3 length is 12 residues. V dropped 6 bases and J dropped 2 bases, with 7 bases sitting between them. Here the CDR3 reads CASSVSNTEAFF. As DNA, the CDR3 is TGTGCCAGCAGTGTCAGTAACACTGAAGCTTTCTTT.

This clone was recorded many times. The chain is built from TRBV27 and TRBJ1-3, with 9 positions matching TRBD1. V lost 5 bases, J lost 8 bases, and 7 bases stayed unmatched. The germline V gene encodes CDR1 MNHEY and CDR2 SMNVEV (reference sequence). The CDR3 runs to 14 residues. CDR3 nucleotide sequence: TGTGCCAGCAGTCCGGGGACAGGGAGAGACACCATATATTTT. This codes for CASSPGTGRDTIYF.

The CDR3 loop reads CASTRGGTRLGEQYF. CDR3 DNA: TGTGCCAGCACCCGTGGGGGGACTCGCCTAGGAGAGCAGTACTTC. The rearrangement uses TRBV28 and TRBJ2-7, with D possibly being TRBD2 (6 bases). This CDR3 contains 15 residues. V lost 7 bases and J lost 7, with 23 bases in between. Per germline, CDR1 MDHEN and CDR2 SYDVKM.

The chain uses TRBV28 and TRBJ2-7, with TRBD1 matching 7 bases. CDR3 length: 12 amino acids. Germline values: CDR1 MDHEN, CDR2 SYDVKM. The V gene end was trimmed by 9 bases and the J gene end by 4 bases; junction bases not matched to a gene: 6. The CDR3 sequence: CASRDSTYEQYF. In DNA form, the CDR3 reads TGTGCCAGTCGGGACAGTACTTACGAGCAGTACTTC.

The chain links TRBV30 to TRBJ1-2; 9 bases align to TRBD1. The germline CDR1 and CDR2 sequences are GTSNPN and SVGIG (reference sequence). The CDR3 runs to 16 residues. The junction had 10 bases not matched to a gene; V was cut back by 1 base and J by 4 bases. This CDR3 reads CAWSDDRGSNVYGYTF. CDR3 sequence (DNA): TGTGCCTGGAGTGACGACAGGGGGTCTAACGTCTATGGCTACACCTTC.

The V and J genes are TRBV28 and TRBJ1-5; 8 nucleotides match TRBD1. CDR3 size: 13 residues. The V gene's germline CDR1 is MDHEN and CDR2 SYDVKM. The ends lost 3 bases at V and 7 bases at J; junction bases unmatched: 2. The CDR3 nucleotides are TGTGCCAGCAGTTTCCGGACAGGGCAGCCCCAGCATTTT. Encoded protein: CASSFRTGQPQHF.

This chain connects TRBV10-3 to TRBJ2-5; 11 bases line up with TRBD1. Germline V gene sequence: CDR1 ENHRY, CDR2 SYGVKD. This CDR3 comprises 17 residues. The trim removed 6 bases at V and 2 bases at J, leaving 11 bases unmatched. The CDR3 nucleotides read TGTGCCATCAGCGAACCTCCGGGACAGGGGGGGCAAGAGACCCAGTACTTC. Its translation: CAISEPPGQGGQETQYF.

The V and J genes are TRBV15 and TRBJ2-1; 14 nucleotides match TRBD2. Germline trimming cut 1 base from V and 7 bases from J; bases unmatched to any gene: 6. Per germline, CDR1 LNHNV and CDR2 YYDKDF (reference sequence). This CDR3 is 17 amino acids long. The CDR3 spells CATSRGGTSGSRNEQFF. The CDR3 DNA sequence: TGTGCCACCAGCAGAGGGGGGACTAGCGGGAGCCGGAATGAGCAGTTCTTC.

The J gene is TRBJ2-7, the V gene TRBV5-6; TRBD2 matches at 8 bases. V was pared by 3 bases and J by 1 base, with 9 bases of the junction left unmatched. The CDR3 is made up of 16 amino acids. Germline V gene sequence: CDR1 SGHDT, CDR2 YYEEEE. Written as DNA, the CDR3 is TGTGCCAGCAGCTGGGGAGCGGGAGTGTCATCCTACGAGCAGTACTTC. This gives the protein CASSWGAGVSSYEQYF.

The V and J genes are TRBV29-1 and TRBJ1-4, with TRBD1 matching over 7 bases. CDR1 and CDR2 from the germline V gene are SQVTM and ANQGSEA. J lost 7 bases, V lost 3 bases, and 11 bases had no gene match. This CDR3 comprises 15 residues. The CDR3 DNA is TGCAGCGTTGATACAGGGGCGAAATCTCGTGAAAAACTGTTTTTT. Translation gives CSVDTGAKSREKLFF.

This chain connects TRBV6-5 to TRBJ1-5; 9 bases agree with TRBD1. Trimming removed 5 bases from V and 3 bases from J; junction bases left unmatched: 5. The length of the CDR3 is 15 residues. Germline values: CDR1 MNHEY, CDR2 SVGAGI. This CDR3 reads CASSIQGAVNQPQHF. CDR3 bases: TGTGCCAGCAGTATACAGGGGGCGGTCAATCAGCCCCAGCATTTT.

The chain carries TRBV27 and TRBJ1-5; no clear D gene. Germline CDR1 reads MNHEY; CDR2 reads SMNVEV (reference sequence). Trimming took off 0 bases at V and 8 bases at J, with 8 bases between the two ends. The CDR3 has 13 amino acids. CDR3 region: CASSLSAIEPQHF. DNA of the CDR3: TGTGCCAGCAGTTTATCGGCAATTGAGCCCCAGCATTTT.

V and J are TRBV24-1 and TRBJ1-5, with D perhaps matching TRBD1 (5 bases). The CDR3 sequence is 16 residues long. With 4 bases removed from V and 0 bases from J, the gap between germline ends came to 12 bases. Germline CDR1 and CDR2: KGHDR and SFDVKD. This CDR3 is CATSDSQAGSNQPQHF. The CDR3 DNA reads as TGTGCCACCAGTGACTCACAGGCTGGTAGCAATCAGCCCCAGCATTTT.

The J gene is TRBJ2-1, the V gene TRBV27; 9 bases line up with TRBD1. CDR1 is MNHEY, CDR2 SMNVEV, per germline (reference sequence). This CDR3 spans 14 amino acids. J gave up 6 bases and V 3 bases, and 3 bases lay outside the gene matches. In DNA form, the CDR3 reads TGTGCCAGCAGTTTCTTGACAGGGGGCAATGAGCAGTTCTTC. Its protein is CASSFLTGGNEQFF.